This T cell receptor beta chain comes out of a study of blood T cell repertoires in COVID-19. This clone has more than one count but fewer than ten. The CDR3 spans 15 residues. J lost 7 bases, V lost 4 bases, and 10 bases had no gene match. The germline CDR1 and CDR2 sequences are SGHTA and FQGTGA. Assay used: immunoSEQ multiplex PCR; TCRdb lists only in-frame clones, some missing. The repertoire holds 100,000 to 150,000 clones, with about 74% as singletons. The chain recombines TRBV7-3 with TRBJ2-1; 7 bases are shared with TRBD2. Sequenced sample: peripheral blood. The clonotype was recovered from a man in his sixties with acute or convalescent COVID-19. DNA for the CDR3: TGTGCCAGCAGCTCCCCGGGGGGAGTGAGTAATGAGCAGTTCTTC. Encoded protein: CASSSPGGVSNEQFF.